These 21 T cell receptor beta chains were sequenced from one sample in a study of shared clonotypes between healthy human individuals. The data were produced by immunoSEQ multiplex PCR, yet TCRdb's version contains in-frame clones alone and is incomplete. The data contain hundreds of thousands of clones, 55% to 75% of them singletons. Sequences were obtained from memory CD4+ T cells sorted from blood. The subset was: CD45RA-negative fraction. The receptor set was obtained from a woman younger than 45 in good health.

Turning to this clone: This sample also contains other DNA sequences that code for the same CDR3. The chain links TRBV5-1 to TRBJ1-2; D gene ambiguous. Germline values: CDR1 SGHRS, CDR2 YFSETQ. This CDR3 comprises 12 residues. Trimming pared 5 bases from V and 2 bases from J, leaving 7 bases between. DNA for the CDR3: TGCGCCAGCAGAACGGGAAACTATGGCTACACCTTC. It translates to CASRTGNYGYTF.

The genes are TRBV5-4 and TRBJ2-7, with D unresolved. This CDR3 has 11 amino acids. CDR1 is SGHNT, CDR2 YYREEE, per germline (reference sequence). Trimming cost V 2 bases and J 5 bases, with 5 bases left between them. DNA for the CDR3: TGTGCCAGCAGCTTAGGCGACGAGCAGTACTTC. Protein sequence: CASSLGDEQYF.

The CDR3 loop reads CASSTAQGSGANVLTF. The CDR3 bases are TGTGCCAGTAGTACGGCCCAGGGCTCTGGGGCCAACGTCCTGACTTTC. This chain joins TRBV19 and TRBJ2-6, with D possibly being TRBD1 (5 bases). This CDR3 has 16 residues. The V end was cut by 4 bases, the J end by 0 bases, with 10 bases between. Germline V lookup: CDR1 LNHDA, CDR2 SQIVND (reference sequence).

This rearrangement joins TRBV7-6 to TRBJ2-7; D ambiguous. V lost 1 base to trimming and J lost 2 bases, with 12 bases between them. From germline, CDR1 is SGHVS and CDR2 FNYEAQ. The CDR3 length is 15 residues. In DNA, the CDR3 is TGTGCCAGCAGCTTAGATCCGGGCCTACCCTACGAGCAGTACTTC. It is translated as CASSLDPGLPYEQYF.

The chain couples TRBV10-2 to TRBJ2-7; unclear D gene. With 7 bases removed from V and 3 bases from J, the gap between germline ends came to 13 bases. Germline V gives CDR1 WSHSY, CDR2 SAAADI. The CDR3 loop spans 13 amino acids. The CDR3 loop is CASMGSMNYEQYF. CDR3 bases: TGCGCCAGCATGGGCAGCATGAACTACGAGCAGTACTTC.

The chain has TRBV6-5 and TRBJ2-7; 7 bases are a match to TRBD1. Germline V gives CDR1 MNHEY, CDR2 SVGAGI. The CDR3 spans 11 residues. Trimming cost V 2 bases and J 8 bases; bases outside gene matches: 0. CDR3 sequence reads: CASSYRGQQYF. Here the CDR3 DNA reads TGTGCCAGCAGTTACAGGGGGCAGCAGTACTTC.

V gene TRBV7-8 combines with J gene TRBJ2-7; D is unclear. The length of the CDR3 is 15 residues. V was pared by 2 bases and J by 3 bases, with 14 bases between. The germline gives CDR1 SGHVS, CDR2 FQNEAQ. The CDR3 here is CASSLSPQIVYEQYF. DNA of the CDR3: TGTGCCAGCAGCTTAAGCCCCCAAATAGTCTACGAGCAGTACTTC.

This clone was counted ten times or more. The rearrangement uses TRBV7-2 and TRBJ2-3; 7 positions match TRBD2. J was trimmed by 2 bases and V by 5 bases; bases with no gene match: 7. CDR3 length equals 15 residues. CDR1 is SGHTA and CDR2 is FQGNSA in the germline V gene. This CDR3 reads CASSGMGGNTDTQYF. The CDR3 DNA reads as TGTGCCAGCAGCGGTATGGGGGGGAACACAGATACGCAGTATTTT.

The chain has TRBV18 and TRBJ1-3, with D uncertain. Deletions cut 3 bases from V and 4 bases from J, with 19 bases between. Germline loops: CDR1 KGHSH, CDR2 LQKENI. CDR3 length: 17 amino acids. The CDR3 DNA follows: TGTGCCAGCTCACCCAAGGCAGCCGGGTGGACCGGAAACACCATATATTTT. It is translated as CASSPKAAGWTGNTIYF.

This clone was seen a handful of times. V and J are TRBV7-9 and TRBJ1-3, with TRBD1 as a possible D gene (5 bases). Germline V CDR1 and CDR2: SEHNR, FQNEAQ (reference sequence). This CDR3 has 16 amino acids. V was trimmed by 4 bases and J by 1 base, leaving 14 bases between them. The CDR3 nucleotides read TGTGCCAGCAGCTCCTCAGGGCGGGGATCTGGAAACACCATATATTTT. Its translation: CASSSSGRGSGNTIYF. The variable domain in full, completed from reference TRBV7-9 and TRBJ1-3, reads DTGVSQNPRHKITKRGQNVTFRCDPISEHNRLYWYRQTLGQGPEFLTYFQNEAQLEKSRLLSDRFSAERPKGSFSTLEIQRTEQGDSAMYLCASSSSGRGSGNTIYFGEGSWLTVV.

The chain joins TRBV6-5 to TRBJ1-6; TRBD1 aligns across 7 bases. This CDR3 has 13 amino acids. The germline gives CDR1 MNHEY, CDR2 SVGAGI. Losses at the gene ends were 6 bases for V and 8 bases for J; bases not matched to a gene: 4. The CDR3 region is CASRGTVDSPLHF. The CDR3, as DNA: TGTGCCAGCAGAGGGACAGTCGATTCACCCCTCCACTTT.

This chain uses TRBV7-9 with TRBJ1-4; a weak D match, TRBD1 (6 bases). CDR1 and CDR2 from the germline V gene are SEHNR and FQNEAQ (reference sequence). Trimming left V 4 bases short and J 7 bases short, with 16 bases between. The CDR3 contains 15 residues. The DNA for the CDR3 is TGTGCCAGCAGCTCCACCGACAGGTGGGGTGAAAAACTGTTTTTT. It specifies CASSSTDRWGEKLFF.

The V call is TRBV30, the J call TRBJ2-1; D is unresolved. The CDR3 sequence is 13 residues long. The V gene's germline CDR1 is GTSNPN and CDR2 SVGIG (reference sequence). Trimming removed 0 bases from V and 3 bases from J, with 6 bases in between. The CDR3 protein is CAWSVQHYNEQFF. The CDR3, as DNA: TGTGCCTGGAGTGTTCAGCACTACAATGAGCAGTTCTTC.

This clone was seen a few times. The CDR3 spells CASTVPSNTEAFF. CDR3 nucleotide sequence: TGTGCCAGCACCGTCCCTTCGAACACTGAAGCTTTCTTT. The V gene is TRBV28, the J gene TRBJ1-1; D is unresolved. CDR3 size: 13 residues. V lost 7 bases and J 1 base, leaving 10 bases between the germline ends. Per germline, CDR1 MDHEN and CDR2 SYDVKM.

The chain employs TRBV7-2 and TRBJ1-5; 7 bases fit TRBD1. The CDR3 length is 14 residues. The ends lost 7 bases at V and 7 bases at J; junction bases unmatched: 10. CDR1 and CDR2 (germline): SGHTA, FQGNSA. CDR3 sequence reads: CASTRTGVVQPQHF. The CDR3 DNA reads as TGTGCCAGCACTCGCACAGGGGTTGTGCAGCCCCAGCATTTT.

The V gene is TRBV5-1, the J gene TRBJ2-6; weak D call: TRBD1 (6 bases). This CDR3 spans 17 amino acids. The germline V and J ends were trimmed by 4 bases and 0 bases, with 14 bases remaining between them. Germline lookup yields CDR1 SGHRS and CDR2 YFSETQ. The CDR3 spells CASSKRQVVSGANVLTF. The CDR3 coding sequence is TGCGCCAGCAGCAAACGACAGGTAGTCTCTGGGGCCAACGTCCTGACTTTC.

The chain recombines TRBV28 with TRBJ2-7, with D possibly being TRBD1 (6 bases). The ends were cut back, 4 bases at V and 4 bases at J, with 14 bases in the middle. CDR3 length: 14 residues. CDR1 and CDR2 (germline): MDHEN, SYDVKM. CDR3 DNA: TGTGCCAGCAGTTCCGGACAGCAAGCGTACGAGCAGTACTTC. Translation gives CASSSGQQAYEQYF.

The J gene is TRBJ2-1, the V gene TRBV28; TRBD2 matches 8 bases. This CDR3 is built from 15 residues. CDR1 MDHEN and CDR2 SYDVKM come from the germline V gene. After removal of 7 bases from V and 0 bases from J, the junction contained 5 bases not matched to a gene. CDR3 protein: CASTGLALSYNEQFF. The CDR3, as DNA: TGTGCCAGCACTGGACTAGCCCTCTCCTACAATGAGCAGTTCTTC.

V and J are TRBV27 and TRBJ2-1; 10 bases fit TRBD2. V trimming: 4 bases; J trimming: 4 bases; junction bases outside the gene matches: 10. This CDR3 comprises 17 residues. Germline assignment: CDR1 MNHEY and CDR2 SMNVEV (reference sequence). The CDR3 is CASSSPRTSGGYNEQFF. The CDR3 region has the DNA TGTGCCAGCAGTTCCCCAAGGACTAGCGGAGGATACAATGAGCAGTTCTTC.

The DNA for the CDR3 is TGTGCCAGCAGCCCAACTAGCGGGAGCCCCACAGGGGAGCAGTTCTTC. Amino acids: CASSPTSGSPTGEQFF. The chain joins TRBV7-2 to TRBJ2-1; 11 bases are shared with TRBD2. This CDR3 has 16 amino acids. Germline V gene data show CDR1 as SGHTA and CDR2 as FQGNSA. Unmatched junction bases numbered 13, after V lost 5 bases and J lost 10 bases.

Many counts were recorded for this clone. The chain recombines TRBV25-1 with TRBJ2-7; D not resolved. Looked up from germline, CDR1 is MGHDK and CDR2 is SYGVNS. The CDR3 has 12 residues. Between the trimmed V and J ends, which lost 6 bases and 2 bases, there was a span of 8 bases. CDR3 DNA sequence: TGTGCCAGCAGGGGCACTACCTACGAGCAGTACTTC. It yields the protein CASRGTTYEQYF.